This TCR beta chain was captured by sequencing in a study of shared clonotypes between healthy human individuals. Trimming removed 5 bases from V and 1 base from J, with 12 bases in between. CDR1 and CDR2 from the germline V gene are SEHNR and FQNEAQ (reference sequence). The CDR3 spans 15 residues. In the naive CD8 group, cells lacked CD45RO and were positively selected for CCR7, so terminally differentiated effector memory CD45RA+ cells were left out. The table came from immunoSEQ multiplex PCR; TCRdb's copy has only in-frame clones and leaves some out. The table lists roughly 600,000 clones, more than 95% of them singletons.

The V and J genes are TRBV7-9 and TRBJ2-1; possible D gene TRBD2, 5 bases. The TCR originated in a man younger than 40 in good health. Sequenced: naive CD8+ T cells sorted from blood. In DNA, the CDR3 is TGTGCCAGCAGCCCCCCGCGGGCGTCCTACAATGAGCAGTTCTTC. Translated: CASSPPRASYNEQFF. Combining the CDR3 with reference TRBV7-9 and TRBJ2-1 gives the whole variable domain DTGVSQNPRHKITKRGQNVTFRCDPISEHNRLYWYRQTLGQGPEFLTYFQNEAQLEKSRLLSDRFSAERPKGSFSTLEIQRTEQGDSAMYLCASSPPRASYNEQFFGPGTRLTVL.